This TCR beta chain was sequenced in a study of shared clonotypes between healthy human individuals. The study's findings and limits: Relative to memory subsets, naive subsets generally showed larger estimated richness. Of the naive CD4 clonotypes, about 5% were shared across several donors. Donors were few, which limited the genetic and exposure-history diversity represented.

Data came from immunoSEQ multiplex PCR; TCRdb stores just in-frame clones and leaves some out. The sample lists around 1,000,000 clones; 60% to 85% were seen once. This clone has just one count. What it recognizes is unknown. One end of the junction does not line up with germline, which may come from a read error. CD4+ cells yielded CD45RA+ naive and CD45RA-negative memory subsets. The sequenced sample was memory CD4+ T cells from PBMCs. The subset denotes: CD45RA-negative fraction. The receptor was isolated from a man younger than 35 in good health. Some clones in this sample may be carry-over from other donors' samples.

The CDR3 here is CSAGDAQVLFF. The DNA of the CDR3 is TGCAGTGCTGGAGACGCACAGGTCCTGTTTTTT. The rearrangement joins TRBV20-1 to TRBJ1-4, with D perhaps matching TRBD1 (5 bases). The germline gives CDR1 DFQATT, CDR2 SNEGSKA (reference sequence). The CDR3 is made up of 11 amino acids.